This T cell receptor beta chain was found in a study of T-cell memory formation after mild COVID-19. Study-wide context: TCR clustering was largely donor specific.

Study-wide points: Balance between CD4 and CD8 was seen in clones contracting day 15 to 85, and a CD4+ lean was seen in later expanders. There was no confirmation that second-wave clones peaking on day 37 were SARS-CoV-2 specific.

A note on this clonotype: Its antigen remains unidentified.

J lost 8 bases, V lost 5 bases, and 6 bases had no gene match. The CDR3 runs to 14 residues. Sample barcodes and UMIs were carried by the TCR alpha and TCR beta cDNA libraries that 5'RACE generated with constant-segment primers. From the 5' RACE reads, TCRdb called clonotypes with MiXCR, one entry per CDR3 protein. The table shows a few hundred thousand distinct CDR3 sequences, with 20% to 25% occurring only once. Sequenced: PBMCs or a T cell subset sorted from them (not recorded which). This chain connects TRBV12-3 or TRBV12-4 to TRBJ2-1, with 10 positions matching TRBD2. The receptor comes from an adult woman who had mild COVID-19 (a few samples of this study predate the infection). Cell type and time point are not known. CDR3 region: CASSQTSGIDEQFF. The CDR3 nucleotides are TGTGCCAGCAGTCAAACTAGCGGGATTGATGAGCAGTTCTTC.